One and the same sample provided the 30 T cell receptor beta chains below, sequenced in a study of CD8+ T cells in alopecia areata. Indicated treatment: oral pan-JAK inhibitor, 5-10 mg twice daily. Extraction and reverse transcription of RNA yielded cDNA as the sequencing template. Clones were sequenced by immunoSEQ multiplex PCR, and TCRdb holds only the in-frame ones, with some missing. This sample carries some 180,000 clones, approximately 55% of them seen once, and the ten largest clones take less than 14%. This sample comprised CD8+ T cells sorted from blood, obtained at week 24, from a patient treated with tofacitinib. Receptors originate from a human donor with alopecia areata.

The gene calls are TRBV7-9 and TRBJ2-7; D not certain. CDR3 size: 13 residues. Germline values: CDR1 SEHNR, CDR2 FQNEAQ (reference sequence). Deletions cut 5 bases from V and 2 bases from J, with 10 bases between. CDR3 amino acids: CASSPGGPYEQYF. The CDR3, as DNA: TGTGCCAGCAGCCCCGGTGGCCCCTACGAGCAGTACTTC.

The chain combines TRBV10-3 with TRBJ2-3; 8 bases agree with TRBD2. The CDR3 extends over 16 amino acids. The V segment lost 2 bases and the J segment 7 bases; nucleotides outside the gene matches: 11. Germline lookup yields CDR1 ENHRY and CDR2 SYGVKD. The CDR3 DNA sequence: TGTGCCATCAGTGAGGACGGGGGGGGAGTAGGAAATACGCAGTATTTT. It translates to CAISEDGGGVGNTQYF.

The CDR3 nucleotides read TGTGCCAGCAGTAGTCGGGACAGGGTAAGGACTGAAGCTTTCTTT. Translation gives CASSSRDRVRTEAFF. The chain has TRBV6-5 and TRBJ1-1, with 9 bases identical to TRBD1. Trimming took 5 bases from V and 5 from J; bases not matched to a gene: 9. Germline CDR1 reads MNHEY; CDR2 reads SVGAGI. The CDR3 is 15 amino acids.

This chain links TRBV14 with TRBJ2-7; D remains ambiguous. Per germline, CDR1 SGHDN and CDR2 FVKESK. Trimming took 1 base from V and 3 from J, leaving 4 bases between them. The CDR3 extends over 12 amino acids. The CDR3 DNA is TGTGCCAGCAGCCAAGTACTCTACGAGCAGTACTTC. Its translation is CASSQVLYEQYF.

The chain has TRBV30 and TRBJ1-2; the D gene is possibly TRBD1 (6 bases). This CDR3 region has 13 residues. Germline CDR1 is GTSNPN and CDR2 is SVGIG (reference sequence). The ends were cut back, 2 bases at V and 6 bases at J, with 13 bases in the middle. CDR3 bases: TGTGCCTGGAGTTGGGGGGGCGAGGATGGCTACACCTTC. Translation gives CAWSWGGEDGYTF.

The rearrangement joins TRBV7-7 to TRBJ2-1, with D hard to call. Trimming shortened V by 3 bases and J by 6 bases, and 9 bases separated the two germline ends. The CDR3 is 13 amino acids. CDR1 SSHAT and CDR2 FNYEAQ come from the germline V gene (reference sequence). CDR3 protein: CASSLGLGNEQFF. As DNA, the CDR3 is TGTGCCAGCAGCTTGGGGTTGGGCAATGAGCAGTTCTTC.

The rearrangement links TRBV30 to TRBJ1-1, with D possibly matching TRBD1 (6 bases). Trimming pared 2 bases from V and 2 bases from J, leaving 15 bases between. The CDR3 length is 15 residues. CDR1 is GTSNPN and CDR2 is SVGIG in the germline V gene (reference sequence). The CDR3 bases are TGTGCCTGGAGTTTAGGTGGGGGGCAAAACACTGAAGCTTTCTTT. Translation gives CAWSLGGGQNTEAFF.

The chain employs TRBV13 and TRBJ1-6, with TRBD1 as a possible D gene (6 bases). There are 14 residues in the CDR3. Germline V gene lookup returns CDR1 PRHDT and CDR2 FYEKMQ (reference sequence). V lost 5 bases and J lost 10, with 15 bases in between. CDR3 loop: CASSLRDTGSPLHF. The CDR3 DNA follows: TGTGCCAGCAGCCTCCGGGACACCGGATCACCCCTCCACTTT.

V is TRBV27 and J is TRBJ2-7, with TRBD1 matching 8 bases. CDR3 length: 14 residues. CDR1 and CDR2 (germline): MNHEY, SMNVEV (reference sequence). The junction had 8 bases not matched to a gene; V was cut back by 6 bases and J by 4 bases. CDR3 DNA: TGTGCCAGCAGCCAAGGGACAGGAGGTTACGAGCAGTACTTC. Protein sequence: CASSQGTGGYEQYF.

The V call is TRBV27, the J call TRBJ1-1; 9 nucleotides align to TRBD1. V shed 7 bases and J 5 bases; nucleotides not matched to a gene: 8. The CDR3 sequence is 14 residues long. CDR1 is MNHEY, CDR2 SMNVEV, per germline (reference sequence). CDR3 bases: TGTGCCAGCACGCCACAGGGGGCCTTAACTGAAGCTTTCTTT. As protein: CASTPQGALTEAFF.

The gene calls are TRBV7-6 and TRBJ2-3, with 7 bases fitting TRBD2. Germline trimming cut 5 bases from V and 0 bases from J; bases unmatched to any gene: 14. This CDR3 comprises 18 residues. CDR1 is SGHVS, CDR2 FNYEAQ, per germline. This CDR3 is CASSTRGREFPSTDTQYF. DNA of the CDR3: TGTGCCAGCAGCACCCGCGGGCGGGAGTTCCCTAGCACAGATACGCAGTATTTT.

By proportion, this clone is medium-sized. The chain uses TRBV4-1 and TRBJ2-7; TRBD2 matches 7 bases. CDR3 length: 15 amino acids. Germline CDR1 MGHRA, CDR2 YSYEKL. The trim removed 1 base at V and 4 bases at J, leaving 7 bases unmatched. CDR3 amino acids: CASSQGQAGRYEQYF. CDR3 sequence (DNA): TGCGCCAGCAGCCAAGGACAAGCGGGGAGATACGAGCAGTACTTC.

The table lists this clone with a few counts. The rearrangement uses TRBV29-1 and TRBJ2-5; tentative D call: TRBD1 (6 bases). Trimming stripped 3 bases from V and 5 bases from J, with 13 bases between. There are 13 residues in the CDR3. Germline CDR1 SQVTM, CDR2 ANQGSEA. The CDR3 DNA follows: TGCAGCGTTGAGGTTGTGGGGGCGGAGACCCAGTACTTC. Translated, it gives CSVEVVGAETQYF.

The chain is built from TRBV5-6 and TRBJ1-2, with D possibly matching TRBD1 (5 bases). The V gene's germline CDR1 is SGHDT and CDR2 YYEEEE. CDR3 size: 13 residues. V was clipped by 6 bases and J by 3 bases, with 12 bases between them. CDR3 in DNA: TGTGCCAGCACCATACAGGCCGACTATGGCTACACCTTC. Translating it yields CASTIQADYGYTF.

This chain connects TRBV9 to TRBJ1-5, with D hard to call. Trimming cost V 0 bases and J 3 bases, with 7 bases left between them. The CDR3 loop spans 14 amino acids. Germline CDR1 is SGDLS and CDR2 is YYNGEE. CDR3 in DNA: TGTGCCAGCAGCGTAGGAGACCCCAATCAGCCCCAGCATTTT. This translates into CASSVGDPNQPQHF.

This clone was seen more than once but under ten times. J is TRBJ2-7 and V is TRBV29-1; no firm D call. The germline V gene has CDR1 SQVTM and CDR2 ANQGSEA. There are 11 residues in the CDR3. V was clipped by 5 bases and J by 7 bases, with 12 bases between them. The CDR3 here is CSVWVGWEQYF. The CDR3, as DNA: TGCAGCGTTTGGGTGGGTTGGGAGCAGTACTTC.

In its sample, this clone was seen a few times. The chain couples TRBV29-1 to TRBJ2-7; 8 positions agree with TRBD1. With V trimmed by 7 bases and J by 3 bases, 11 bases remained unmatched. Germline lookup yields CDR1 SQVTM and CDR2 ANQGSEA. This CDR3 has 14 residues. In DNA form, the CDR3 reads TGCAGCGCCGGGGTCGGGACAGGTGACTACGAGCAGTACTTC. It translates to CSAGVGTGDYEQYF.

CDR3 DNA sequence: TGTGCCAGCAGTCCGGACAGCCAAGTATACACAGATACGCAGTATTTT. This encodes CASSPDSQVYTDTQYF. The gene calls are TRBV2 and TRBJ2-3, with D tentatively TRBD1 (6 bases). V was clipped by 5 bases and J by 2 bases, with 17 bases between them. The CDR3 spans 16 residues. Germline V lookup: CDR1 SNHLY, CDR2 FYNNEI.

The chain uses TRBV14 and TRBJ1-1; the D gene is possibly TRBD1 (5 bases). Trimming removed 1 base at V and 4 bases at J, with 10 bases between. Germline CDR1 reads SGHDN; CDR2 reads FVKESK. This CDR3 spans 14 amino acids. CDR3 loop: CASSQVGGSTEAFF. The DNA for the CDR3 is TGTGCCAGCAGCCAAGTTGGGGGTTCCACTGAAGCTTTCTTT.

This chain connects TRBV10-2 to TRBJ1-5; D is undetermined. CDR1 WSHSY and CDR2 SAAADI come from the germline V gene. The CDR3 runs 16 residues. The V gene lost 0 bases and the J gene lost 2 bases, with 11 bases spanning the gap. In DNA, the CDR3 is TGCGCCAGCAGTGAGTCGCGGAGCTCCCGCAATCAGCCCCAGCATTTT. The encoded protein is CASSESRSSRNQPQHF.

The V call is TRBV25-1, the J call TRBJ2-5; unclear D gene. The CDR3 consists of 10 residues. The germline CDR1 and CDR2 sequences are MGHDK and SYGVNS. V was cut by 10 bases and J by 2 bases, with 5 bases left in between. The CDR3, as DNA: TGTGCCACCCAACAAGAGACCCAGTACTTC. Amino acids: CATQQETQYF.

A few counts support this clone. The chain employs TRBV15 and TRBJ2-3; no clear D gene. V lost 2 bases and J lost 3, with 6 bases in between. There are 13 residues in the CDR3. Per germline, CDR1 LNHNV and CDR2 YYDKDF (reference sequence). CDR3 coding DNA: TGTGCCACCAGCAGAAAACTTACAGATACGCAGTATTTT. Protein product: CATSRKLTDTQYF.

The genes are TRBV13 and TRBJ1-1; no reliable D call. V was pared by 2 bases and J by 4 bases, with 8 bases between. The CDR3 sequence is 13 residues long. The germline CDR1 and CDR2 sequences are PRHDT and FYEKMQ (reference sequence). CDR3 protein: CASSLLGSTEAFF. CDR3 in DNA: TGTGCCAGCAGCTTATTGGGGAGCACTGAAGCTTTCTTT.

The gene calls are TRBV4-3 and TRBJ2-7; D is possibly TRBD2 (6 bases). Between the trimmed V and J ends, which lost 1 base and 3 bases, there was a span of 10 bases. This CDR3 has 14 residues. Looked up from germline, CDR1 is LGHNA and CDR2 is YSLEER. CDR3 in DNA: TGCGCCAGCAGCCAAGCCCAGGGAGGCTACGAGCAGTACTTC. Encoded protein: CASSQAQGGYEQYF.

The rearrangement links TRBV29-1 to TRBJ1-1; D gene uncertain. Germline V gene lookup returns CDR1 SQVTM and CDR2 ANQGSEA. V lost 4 bases to trimming and J lost 7 bases, with 16 bases between them. The CDR3 runs to 13 residues. CDR3 sequence: CSVVWRERNEAFF. The CDR3 bases are TGCAGCGTTGTGTGGCGGGAGAGAAATGAAGCTTTCTTT.

This clone was seen a few times. The gene calls are TRBV12-5 and TRBJ2-7; a weak D match, TRBD2 (5 bases). Germline V gene data show CDR1 as LGHNT and CDR2 as FRNRAP. This CDR3 region has 13 residues. V shed 6 bases and J shed 0 bases, with 9 bases lying between them. The CDR3 nucleotides read TGTGCTAGTGGCGGGGTTAGCTCCTACGAGCAGTACTTC. It yields the protein CASGGVSSYEQYF. Using reference TRBV12-5 and TRBJ2-7 for the parts outside the CDR3, the full variable domain is DARVTQTPRHKVTEMGQEVTMRCQPILGHNTVFWYRQTMMQGLELLAYFRNRAPLDDSGMPKDRFSAEMPDATLATLKIQPSEPRDSAVYFCASGGVSSYEQYFGPGTRLTVT.

The V and J genes are TRBV4-3 and TRBJ1-1, with a possible D match to TRBD1 (5 bases). Germline assignment: CDR1 LGHNA and CDR2 YSLEER. The CDR3 is 15 residues long. The V end lost 0 bases, the J end lost 2 bases, and 10 bases lay between the germline ends. CDR3 sequence: CASSQDDRPNTEAFF. The CDR3 DNA reads as TGCGCCAGCAGCCAAGATGACAGACCTAACACTGAAGCTTTCTTT.

The chain links TRBV6-5 to TRBJ2-1; TRBD2 might be the D (6 bases). There are 14 residues in the CDR3. Germline values: CDR1 MNHEY, CDR2 SVGAGI. The ends were cut back, 6 bases at V and 5 bases at J, with 14 bases in the middle. CDR3 in amino acids: CASRDFGGHNEQFF. CDR3 nucleotide sequence: TGTGCCAGCAGGGACTTCGGGGGACACAATGAGCAGTTCTTC.

This clone was observed a few times. V and J are TRBV25-1 and TRBJ1-2, with D tentatively TRBD1 (6 bases). The germline V gene has CDR1 MGHDK and CDR2 SYGVNS. The CDR3 is 13 residues long. V was trimmed by 5 bases and J by 4 bases, leaving 11 bases between them. In DNA, the CDR3 is TGTGCCAGCAGTACCGACAGGATCTATGGCTACACCTTC. As protein: CASSTDRIYGYTF.

This clone occurred a few times. The sample carries other DNA sequences with the same CDR3. The gene calls are TRBV7-8 and TRBJ2-7; D gene ambiguous. There are 11 residues in the CDR3. Germline-derived CDR1 and CDR2 are SGHVS and FQNEAQ. V was trimmed by 5 bases and J by 4 bases, leaving 6 bases between them. The CDR3: CASSTGYEQYF. CDR3 DNA: TGTGCCAGCAGCACCGGATACGAGCAGTACTTC.